This record concerns one TCR beta chain sequence. These data are taken from a study of T cell changes during pregnancy in multiple sclerosis. TCRdb's table, derived via immunoSEQ multiplex PCR, lists solely in-frame clones and lacks some. The sample yields approximately 59,000 clones, around 93% seen once. Germline loops: CDR1 DFQATT, CDR2 SNEGSKA (reference sequence). The CDR3 loop spans 11 amino acids. The V gene end was trimmed by 6 bases and the J gene end by 3 bases; junction bases not matched to a gene: 2. This sample comprised CD4+ T cells from peripheral blood mononuclear cells, obtained before pregnancy. The chain is built from TRBV20-1 and TRBJ2-7; 7 positions agree with TRBD1. This TCR was recovered from a female donor with multiple sclerosis, enrolled in a pregnancy study. The CDR3 DNA is TGCAGTGCGGGACAGAGCTACGAGCAGTACTTC. Amino acids: CSAGQSYEQYF.